The 12 T cell receptor beta chains below come from one sample, sequenced in a study of naive and memory T cell subsets. Two oligonucleotides, mixed equimolar, formed the beta constant-region primer covering TRBC1 and TRBC2. Nested alpha and beta constant-region primers with the SP2 primer drove four PCR rounds on ligated cDNA. TCRdb re-analysed the UMI-ligation and nested PCR reads in MiXCR, keeping a single row per CDR3 protein. The table has 95,000 to 150,000 distinct CDR3 sequences, 35% to 40% seen once. Specimen: central memory CD4+ T cells from blood. All receptors derive from a human donor in good health.

J is TRBJ2-1 and V is TRBV24-1; D perhaps matches TRBD1 (7 bases). The length of the CDR3 is 17 residues. Germline-derived CDR1 and CDR2 are KGHDR and SFDVKD. The ends were cut back, 4 bases at V and 0 bases at J, with 15 bases in the middle. The CDR3 sequence: CATSEGGSGRSYNEQFF. In DNA form, the CDR3 reads TGTGCCACCAGTGAAGGGGGCAGCGGGCGCTCCTACAATGAGCAGTTCTTC.

V usage is TRBV3-1 and J usage is TRBJ2-7, with 8 bases fitting TRBD2. Germline CDR1 reads LGHDT; CDR2 reads YNNKEL (reference sequence). This CDR3 spans 17 amino acids. Trimming removed 3 bases from V and 9 bases from J; junction bases left unmatched: 19. CDR3 in amino acids: CASSHQDTGTRTRGQYF. The CDR3 nucleotides are TGTGCCAGCAGCCACCAAGACACCGGGACTAGAACTCGCGGGCAGTACTTC.

The chain carries TRBV7-3 and TRBJ2-1, with 10 bases fitting TRBD2. J was trimmed by 3 bases and V by 5 bases; bases with no gene match: 7. Looked up from germline, CDR1 is SGHTA and CDR2 is FQGTGA. This CDR3 is built from 16 residues. CDR3 nucleotides: TGTGCCAGCAGCCCCCTAGCGGGAGTACTCTACAATGAGCAGTTCTTC. Protein: CASSPLAGVLYNEQFF.

This clonotype occurred a few times. In DNA, the CDR3 is TGTGCCAGCAGTTTGGGACATCCGAACACTGAAGCTTTCTTT. It specifies CASSLGHPNTEAFF. This chain uses TRBV27 with TRBJ1-1; tentatively, D is TRBD1 (6 bases). The ends were cut back, 3 bases at V and 1 base at J, with 9 bases in the middle. CDR3 length: 14 residues. CDR1 is MNHEY, CDR2 SMNVEV, per germline (reference sequence).

This clonotype was counted only a few times. This chain's CDR3 is CASSFRTGVHEQFF. The CDR3 bases are TGTGCCAGCAGCTTCCGGACAGGGGTACATGAGCAGTTCTTC. The rearrangement joins TRBV5-4 to TRBJ2-1; 9 nucleotides line up with TRBD1. Germline V CDR1 and CDR2: SGHNT, YYREEE (reference sequence). With V trimmed by 2 bases and J by 8 bases, 5 bases remained unmatched. The CDR3 contains 14 residues.

This clonotype was counted at least ten times. The CDR3, as DNA: TGTGCCAGCAGCATTCTAGCGGGAGATGTTTACAATGAGCAGTTCTTC. Its protein is CASSILAGDVYNEQFF. The V gene is TRBV7-8, the J gene TRBJ2-1, with 10 bases lining up with TRBD2. V trimming: 5 bases; J trimming: 4 bases; junction bases outside the gene matches: 8. Germline loops: CDR1 SGHVS, CDR2 FQNEAQ. This CDR3 is 16 amino acids long.

The CDR3 sequence: CATLRGTPENYGYTF. The CDR3, as DNA: TGTGCCACACTGAGGGGGACCCCCGAAAACTATGGCTACACCTTC. V usage is TRBV28 and J usage is TRBJ1-2; D may be TRBD1 (6 bases). The CDR3 consists of 15 residues. The germline CDR1 and CDR2 sequences are MDHEN and SYDVKM. Between the trimmed V and J ends, which lost 10 bases and 2 bases, there was a span of 20 bases.

The chain has TRBV2 and TRBJ1-5; D is possibly TRBD1 (5 bases). Trimming stripped 4 bases from V and 3 bases from J, with 13 bases between. In germline, CDR1 is SNHLY, CDR2 FYNNEI. The CDR3 length is 15 residues. CDR3 DNA sequence: TGTGCCAGCAGTGGAAGTCGGGGCTTCAATCAGCCCCAGCATTTT. It encodes CASSGSRGFNQPQHF.

This chain uses TRBV5-1 with TRBJ2-1; 9 nucleotides agree with TRBD2. V was clipped by 0 bases and J by 0 bases; unmatched bases: 13. CDR1 is SGHRS, CDR2 YFSETQ, per germline. This CDR3 is built from 20 residues. The CDR3 DNA sequence: TGCGCCAGCAGCTTGGCCCTGGCGGGAGGGCGCTTCCGCTCCTACAATGAGCAGTTCTTC. Its protein is CASSLALAGGRFRSYNEQFF.

This clonotype was seen a handful of times. The J gene is TRBJ2-3, the V gene TRBV11-2; 7 bases align to TRBD2. The J segment lost 4 bases and the V segment lost 3 bases, leaving 7 bases of the junction unmatched. The CDR3 is made up of 15 amino acids. Germline CDR1 SGHAT, CDR2 FQNNGV. The CDR3 DNA reads as TGTGCCAGCAGCTTCAACTGGGCGGGAGCAGATACGCAGTATTTT. Protein product: CASSFNWAGADTQYF.

V is TRBV6-2 or TRBV6-3 and J is TRBJ1-5; D remains ambiguous. CDR1 is MNHEY and CDR2 is SVGEGT in the germline V gene. V lost 4 bases to trimming and J lost 1 base, with 5 bases between them. The CDR3 consists of 13 residues. CDR3 amino acids: CASSSKSNQPQHF. CDR3 bases: TGTGCCAGCAGTTCCAAAAGCAATCAGCCCCAGCATTTT.

At least ten counts were recorded for this clonotype. This rearrangement joins TRBV18 to TRBJ2-1; 12 bases line up with TRBD2. The germline V gene encodes CDR1 KGHSH and CDR2 LQKENI. This CDR3 has 17 amino acids. The V gene end was trimmed by 1 base and the J gene end by 6 bases; junction bases not matched to a gene: 7. CDR3 nucleotide sequence: TGTGCCAGCTCACCACGGACCCAGACTAGCGGGAGCAATGAGCAGTTCTTC. It translates to CASSPRTQTSGSNEQFF.